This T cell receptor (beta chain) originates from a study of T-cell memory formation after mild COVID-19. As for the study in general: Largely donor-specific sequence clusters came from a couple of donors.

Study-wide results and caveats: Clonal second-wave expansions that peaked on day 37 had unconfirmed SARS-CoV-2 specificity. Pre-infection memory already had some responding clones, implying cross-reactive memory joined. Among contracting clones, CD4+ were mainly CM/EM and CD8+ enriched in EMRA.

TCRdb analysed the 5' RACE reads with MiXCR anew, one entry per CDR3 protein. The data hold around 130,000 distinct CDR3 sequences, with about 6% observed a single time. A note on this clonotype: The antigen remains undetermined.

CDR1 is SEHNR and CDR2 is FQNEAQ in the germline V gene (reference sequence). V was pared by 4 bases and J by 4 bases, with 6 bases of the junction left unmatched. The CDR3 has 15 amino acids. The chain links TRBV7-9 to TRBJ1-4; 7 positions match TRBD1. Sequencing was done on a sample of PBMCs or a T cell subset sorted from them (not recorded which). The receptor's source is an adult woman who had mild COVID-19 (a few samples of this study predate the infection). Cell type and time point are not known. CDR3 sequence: CASSSKTGLNEKLFF. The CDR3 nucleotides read TGTGCCAGCAGCTCGAAGACAGGGCTTAATGAAAAACTGTTTTTT.